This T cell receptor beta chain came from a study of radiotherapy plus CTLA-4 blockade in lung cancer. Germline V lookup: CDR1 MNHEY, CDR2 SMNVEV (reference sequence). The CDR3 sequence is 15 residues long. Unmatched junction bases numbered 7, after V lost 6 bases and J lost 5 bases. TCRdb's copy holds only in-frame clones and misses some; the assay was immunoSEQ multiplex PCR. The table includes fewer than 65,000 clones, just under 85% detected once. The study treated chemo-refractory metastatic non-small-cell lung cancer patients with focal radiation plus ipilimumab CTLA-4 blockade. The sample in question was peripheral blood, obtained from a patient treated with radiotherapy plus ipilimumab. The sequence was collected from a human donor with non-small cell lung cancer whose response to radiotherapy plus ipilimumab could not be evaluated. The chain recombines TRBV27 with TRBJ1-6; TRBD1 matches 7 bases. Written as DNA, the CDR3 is TGTGCCAGCAGATCGGGGACAGCCGATAATTCACCCCTCCACTTT. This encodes CASRSGTADNSPLHF.